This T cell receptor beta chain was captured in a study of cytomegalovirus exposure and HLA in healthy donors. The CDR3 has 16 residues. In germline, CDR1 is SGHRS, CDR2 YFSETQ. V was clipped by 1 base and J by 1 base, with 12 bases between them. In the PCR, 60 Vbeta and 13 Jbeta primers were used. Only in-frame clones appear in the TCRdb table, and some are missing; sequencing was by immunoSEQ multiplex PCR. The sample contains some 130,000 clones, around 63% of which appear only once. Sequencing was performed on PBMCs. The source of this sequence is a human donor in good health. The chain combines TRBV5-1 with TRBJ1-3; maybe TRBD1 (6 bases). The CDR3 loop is CASSLTGYGSGNTIYF. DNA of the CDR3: TGCGCCAGCAGCTTGACAGGGTACGGTTCTGGAAACACCATATATTTT.